These 4 T cell receptor beta chains came from one sample sequenced in a study of shared clonotypes between healthy human individuals. Profiling relied on immunoSEQ multiplex PCR, and the TCRdb table lists in-frame clones only, not all of them. This table has a few million clones, more than 90% appearing once. Sequencing used naive CD4+ T cells sorted from blood. Described subset: CD45RA+ positively selected. The receptors come from a young man in good health.

This chain uses TRBV4-1 with TRBJ1-2; D remains ambiguous. Germline CDR1 MGHRA, CDR2 YSYEKL. V was pared by 0 bases and J by 4 bases, with 6 bases between. The CDR3 has 13 residues. The chain's CDR3 is CASSQENRYGYTF. CDR3 DNA: TGCGCCAGCAGCCAAGAGAACCGCTATGGCTACACCTTC.

CDR3 amino acids: CASSPEYTGAEAFF. In nucleotides, the CDR3 is TGTGCCAGCTCACCAGAATACACAGGAGCTGAAGCTTTCTTT. The chain is built from TRBV18 and TRBJ1-1, with D possibly being TRBD1 (5 bases). The CDR3 loop spans 14 amino acids. The V gene lost 2 bases and the J gene lost 6 bases, with 13 bases spanning the gap. The germline V gene has CDR1 KGHSH and CDR2 LQKENI. The variable domain in full, with the rest retrieved from reference TRBV18 and TRBJ1-1, is NAGVMQNPRHLVRRRGQEARLRCSPMKGHSHVYWYRQLPEEGLKFMVYLQKENIIDESGMPKERFSAEFPKEGPSILRIQQVVRGDSAAYFCASSPEYTGAEAFFGQGTRLTVV.

This clone was found a few times. Other DNA sequences in the same sample also yield this CDR3. The V and J genes are TRBV30 and TRBJ1-1; D unclear. The V and J ends lost 2 bases and 1 base respectively, with 8 bases between them. This CDR3 is built from 13 residues. Per germline, CDR1 GTSNPN and CDR2 SVGIG (reference sequence). The CDR3 DNA is TGTGCCTGGAGTCCGCGGGGGAACACTGAAGCTTTCTTT. Translated: CAWSPRGNTEAFF.

This chain uses TRBV30 with TRBJ1-5; D is possibly TRBD1 (5 bases). The CDR3 spans 13 residues. Germline lookup yields CDR1 GTSNPN and CDR2 SVGIG (reference sequence). CDR3 loop: CATGGVLNQPQHF. The DNA of the CDR3 is TGTGCTACCGGAGGGGTCCTTAATCAGCCCCAGCATTTT. Complete variable domain (other parts from reference TRBV30 and TRBJ1-5): SQTIHQWPATLVQPVGSPLSLECTVEGTSNPNLYWYRQAAGRGLQLLFYSVGIGQISSEVPQNLSASRPQDRQFILSSKKLLLSDSGFYLCATGGVLNQPQHFGDGTRLSIL.